The T cell receptor beta chain under discussion was sequenced for a study of blood T cell repertoires in COVID-19. Overall study: The United States, Italy and Spain provided the acute and convalescent COVID-19 samples. T cells, B-cell-depleted T cells, or PBMCs supplied cDNA or gDNA.

The V and J ends lost 4 bases and 2 bases respectively, with 10 bases between them. The CDR3 is 14 residues long. CDR1 and CDR2 (germline): SGHAT, FQNNGV. Per the study methods: Using reference gene primer amplification, nucleated cell counts were estimated. Data came from immunoSEQ multiplex PCR; TCRdb stores just in-frame clones and leaves some out. The V and J calls and clone size were taken over from that table, and D and trimming were inferred from the DNA. The sample lists some 160,000 clones; around 88% were seen once. This sequence originates from a woman between 70 and 85 years old who had recovered from COVID-19. The chain has TRBV11-2 and TRBJ2-3; tentative D call: TRBD1 (6 bases). Sequences were obtained from peripheral blood. CDR3 region: CASSSWTDTDTQYF. The CDR3 bases are TGTGCCAGCAGCTCGTGGACAGACACAGATACGCAGTATTTT.